The source of this T cell receptor beta chain is a study of T cells in Graves' hyperthyroidism and ophthalmopathy. RNA transcripts were the template for amplifying TCR beta CDR3 regions. The HTBI primer set was used in a first-round RT-PCR of the TCR CDR3. TCRdb processed the multiplex PCR reads anew with MiXCR; each CDR3 protein has one entry. The sample carries about 690,000 distinct CDR3 sequences, 17% recorded once. Diagnosis of hyperthyroidism was new in patients aged 18 to 65, and its duration was under 2 months. Lactation, pregnancy, other autoimmune disease or uncontrolled infection excluded patients. Orbital computed tomography, thyroid ultrasound, serum thyroxine and TRAb, and clinical symptoms together informed the diagnoses. PBMCs came from more than 8.5 ml fresh peripheral blood. The sequence derives from a man aged 45-65 years with Graves' hyperthyroidism. Material: blood.

The CDR3 region is CASSIGQLQPQHF. CDR3 nucleotide sequence: TGTGCCAGTAGTATAGGTCAGCTTCAGCCCCAGCATTTT. V is TRBV19 and J is TRBJ1-5; D uncertain. The germline V gene has CDR1 LNHDA and CDR2 SQIVND (reference sequence). The CDR3 is 13 amino acids. Trimming cost V 1 base and J 6 bases, with 7 bases left between them.